These 5 T cell receptor beta chains came from one sample sequenced in a study of response to subunit inactivated influenza vaccine. TCRdb reprocessed the RT-PCR reads via MiXCR and lists one record per CDR3 protein. The sample contains about 520,000 distinct CDR3 sequences, approximately 7.3% of which appear only once. The source material was PBMCs from blood, sampled around 2 years after vaccination. The receptors shown here come from a man aged 45 to 70 who received an inactivated influenza vaccine.

This rearrangement joins TRBV27 to TRBJ2-3; no reliable D call. Germline-derived CDR1 and CDR2 are MNHEY and SMNVEV (reference sequence). The CDR3 is 15 amino acids. V lost 3 bases and J lost 1, with 11 bases in between. The CDR3 loop reads CASSLFGRGTDTQYF. In nucleotides, the CDR3 is TGTGCCAGCAGTTTGTTCGGCCGGGGCACAGATACGCAGTATTTT.

V is TRBV6-1 and J is TRBJ2-2, with D possibly being TRBD2 (5 bases). This CDR3 has 15 amino acids. Per germline, CDR1 MNHNS and CDR2 SASEGT. Trimming removed 2 bases at V and 6 bases at J, with 13 bases between. Here the CDR3 DNA reads TGTGCCAGCAGTGAAAATAGTCTAGCCTCCGGGGAGCTGTTTTTT. Translating it yields CASSENSLASGELFF.

This clonotype was detected only a few times. The genes are TRBV24-1 and TRBJ2-2, with 9 bases aligning to TRBD1. Trimming at V came to 3 bases and at J to 4 bases, leaving 11 bases not matched to a gene. The CDR3 runs 18 residues. Germline V gene sequence: CDR1 KGHDR, CDR2 SFDVKD. The CDR3 protein is CATSDPLPGQGLTGELFF. As DNA, the CDR3 is TGTGCCACCAGTGATCCCTTACCGGGACAGGGCCTCACCGGGGAGCTGTTTTTT.

As regards this clonotype: This could be a read error, since a much larger clone is one nucleotide away. The chain employs TRBV12-3 or TRBV12-4 and TRBJ1-1; possible D gene TRBD1, 5 bases. The CDR3 runs 13 residues. The CDR3 loop is CAGSSGLDTEAFF. For the CDR3, the DNA is TGTGCCGGCAGTTCAGGGTTGGACACTGAAGCTTTCTTT.

This clonotype turned up a few times. The rearrangement joins TRBV12-3 or TRBV12-4 to TRBJ2-3; 9 positions agree with TRBD1. This CDR3 comprises 15 residues. The V gene end was trimmed by 6 bases and the J gene end by 3 bases; junction bases not matched to a gene: 7. CDR3 DNA: TGTGCCAGCAGACAGGGGGCGCCAGGGACAGATACGCAGTATTTT. It yields the protein CASRQGAPGTDTQYF.